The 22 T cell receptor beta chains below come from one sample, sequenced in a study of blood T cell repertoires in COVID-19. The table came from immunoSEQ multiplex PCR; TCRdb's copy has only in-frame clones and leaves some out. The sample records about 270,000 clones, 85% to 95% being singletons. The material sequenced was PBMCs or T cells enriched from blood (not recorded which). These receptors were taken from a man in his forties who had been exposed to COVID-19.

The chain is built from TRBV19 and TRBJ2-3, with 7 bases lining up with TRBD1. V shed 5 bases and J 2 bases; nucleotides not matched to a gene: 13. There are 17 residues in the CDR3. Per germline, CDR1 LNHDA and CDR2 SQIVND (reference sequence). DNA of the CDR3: TGTGCCAGTAGTTGGAGGTATACCAGGGGGACCACAGATACGCAGTATTTT. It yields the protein CASSWRYTRGTTDTQYF.

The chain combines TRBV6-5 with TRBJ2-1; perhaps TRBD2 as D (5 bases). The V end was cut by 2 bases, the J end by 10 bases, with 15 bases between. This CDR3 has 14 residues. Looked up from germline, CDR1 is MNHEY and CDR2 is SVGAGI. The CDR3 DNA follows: TGTGCCAGCAGTTACGGCGAGGTCGGGGTGGAGCAGTTCTTC. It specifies CASSYGEVGVEQFF.

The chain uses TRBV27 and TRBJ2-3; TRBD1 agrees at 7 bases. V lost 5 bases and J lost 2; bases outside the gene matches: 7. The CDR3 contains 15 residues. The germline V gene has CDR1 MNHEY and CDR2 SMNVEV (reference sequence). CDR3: CASSPGDRVTDTQYF. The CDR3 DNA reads TGTGCCAGCAGTCCCGGGGACAGAGTCACAGATACGCAGTATTTT.

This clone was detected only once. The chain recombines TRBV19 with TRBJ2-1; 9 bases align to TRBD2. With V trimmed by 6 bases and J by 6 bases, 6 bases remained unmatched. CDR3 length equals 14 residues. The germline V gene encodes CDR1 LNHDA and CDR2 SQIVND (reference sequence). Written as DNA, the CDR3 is TGTGCCAGTAGAAGGTTAGCGGGGGTCAATGAGCAGTTCTTC. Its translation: CASRRLAGVNEQFF.

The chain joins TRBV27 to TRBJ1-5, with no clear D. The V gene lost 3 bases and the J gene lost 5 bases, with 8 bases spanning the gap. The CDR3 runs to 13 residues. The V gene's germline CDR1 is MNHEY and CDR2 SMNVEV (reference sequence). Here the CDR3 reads CASSFEVHQPQHF. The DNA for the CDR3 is TGTGCCAGCAGTTTCGAGGTTCATCAGCCCCAGCATTTT.

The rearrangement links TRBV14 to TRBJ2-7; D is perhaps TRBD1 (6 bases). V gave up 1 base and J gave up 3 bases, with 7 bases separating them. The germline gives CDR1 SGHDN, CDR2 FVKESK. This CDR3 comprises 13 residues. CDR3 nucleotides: TGTGCCAGCAGCCAAGGACAGGACTACGAGCAGTACTTC. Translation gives CASSQGQDYEQYF.

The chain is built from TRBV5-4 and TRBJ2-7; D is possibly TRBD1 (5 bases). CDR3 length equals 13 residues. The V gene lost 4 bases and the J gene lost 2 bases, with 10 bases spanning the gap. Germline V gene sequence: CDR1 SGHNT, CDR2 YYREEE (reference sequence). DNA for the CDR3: TGTGCCAGCAGCCTCGACAGAACCTACGAGCAGTACTTC. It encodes CASSLDRTYEQYF. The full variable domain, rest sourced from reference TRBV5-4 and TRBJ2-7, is ETGVTQSPTHLIKTRGQQVTLRCSSQSGHNTVSWYQQALGQGPQFIFQYYREEENGRGNFPPRFSGLQFPNYSSELNVNALELDDSALYLCASSLDRTYEQYFGPGTRLTVT.

The CDR3 nucleotides read TGTGCCACCAGTGATTTAACAACAGGAGATCGCACCTTC. As protein: CATSDLTTGDRTF. This rearrangement joins TRBV24-1 to TRBJ1-2; a possible D gene is TRBD1 (5 bases). V was clipped by 1 base and J by 13 bases, with 15 bases between them. Germline CDR1 and CDR2: KGHDR and SFDVKD. This CDR3 has 13 amino acids.

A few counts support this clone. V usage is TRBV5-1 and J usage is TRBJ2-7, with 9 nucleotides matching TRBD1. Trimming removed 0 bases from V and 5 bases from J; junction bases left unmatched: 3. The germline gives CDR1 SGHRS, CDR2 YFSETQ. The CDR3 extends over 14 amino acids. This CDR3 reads CASSLDRGRDEQYF. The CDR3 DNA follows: TGCGCCAGCAGCTTGGACAGGGGGCGCGACGAGCAGTACTTC.

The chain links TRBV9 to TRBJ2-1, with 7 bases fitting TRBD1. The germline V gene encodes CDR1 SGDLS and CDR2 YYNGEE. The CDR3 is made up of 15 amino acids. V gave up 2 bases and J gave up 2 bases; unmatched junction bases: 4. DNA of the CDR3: TGTGCCAGCAGCGTTGCCGGGACAGCCTACAATGAGCAGTTCTTC. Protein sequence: CASSVAGTAYNEQFF.

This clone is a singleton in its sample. The CDR3 loop reads CASSLDRDIYEQYF. For the CDR3, the DNA is TGCGCCAGCAGCTTGGACAGAGACATCTACGAGCAGTACTTC. V is TRBV5-1 and J is TRBJ2-7; no clear D gene. V was shortened by 0 bases and J by 3 bases, with 10 bases between the two germline ends. In germline, CDR1 is SGHRS, CDR2 YFSETQ. This CDR3 region has 14 residues.

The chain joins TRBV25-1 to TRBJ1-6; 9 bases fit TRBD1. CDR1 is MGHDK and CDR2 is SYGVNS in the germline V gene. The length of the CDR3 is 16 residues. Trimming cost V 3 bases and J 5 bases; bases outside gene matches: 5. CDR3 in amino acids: CASSDTGTGNNSPLHF. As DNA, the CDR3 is TGTGCCAGCAGTGACACCGGGACAGGGAATAATTCACCCCTCCACTTT.

The CDR3: CATSDLKRGPSYEQYF. The CDR3 DNA follows: TGTGCCACCAGTGATTTGAAGCGGGGGCCCTCCTACGAGCAGTACTTC. The chain employs TRBV24-1 and TRBJ2-7; 8 bases agree with TRBD2. Germline-derived CDR1 and CDR2 are KGHDR and SFDVKD. CDR3 length: 16 amino acids. The V segment lost 0 bases and the J segment 0 bases; nucleotides outside the gene matches: 3.

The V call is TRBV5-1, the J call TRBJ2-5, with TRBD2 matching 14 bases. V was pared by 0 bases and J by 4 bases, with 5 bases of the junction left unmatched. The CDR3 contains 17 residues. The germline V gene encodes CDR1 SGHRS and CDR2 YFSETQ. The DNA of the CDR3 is TGCGCCAGCAGCTTGGCGGGACTAGCGGGAGTGAGAGAGACCCAGTACTTC. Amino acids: CASSLAGLAGVRETQYF.

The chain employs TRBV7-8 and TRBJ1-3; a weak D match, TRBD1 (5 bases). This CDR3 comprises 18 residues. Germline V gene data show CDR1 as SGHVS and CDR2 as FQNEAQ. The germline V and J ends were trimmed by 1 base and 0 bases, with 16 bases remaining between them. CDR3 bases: TGTGCCAGCAGCTTAGGAGGGGCGGGATCTAACTCTGGAAACACCATATATTTT. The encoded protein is CASSLGGAGSNSGNTIYF. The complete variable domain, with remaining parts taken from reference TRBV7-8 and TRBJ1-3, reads GAGVSQSPRYKVAKRGQDVALRCDPISGHVSLFWYQQALGQGPEFLTYFQNEAQLDKSGLPSDRFFAERPEGSVSTLKIQRTQQEDSAVYLCASSLGGAGSNSGNTIYFGEGSWLTVV.

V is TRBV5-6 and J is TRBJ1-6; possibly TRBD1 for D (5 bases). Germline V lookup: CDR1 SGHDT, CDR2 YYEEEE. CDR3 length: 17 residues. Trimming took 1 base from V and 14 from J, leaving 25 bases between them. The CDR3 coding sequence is TGTGCCAGCAGCTTGTCTAGGTGGAGCAGGGAAAAACCTACCCTCCACTTT. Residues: CASSLSRWSREKPTLHF.

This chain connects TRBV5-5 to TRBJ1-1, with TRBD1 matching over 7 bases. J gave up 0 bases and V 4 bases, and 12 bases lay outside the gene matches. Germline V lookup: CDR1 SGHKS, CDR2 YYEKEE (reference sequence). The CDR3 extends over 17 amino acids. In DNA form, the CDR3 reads TGTGCCAGCAGCCTACCCACAGGGGTTACTATGAACACTGAAGCTTTCTTT. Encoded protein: CASSLPTGVTMNTEAFF.

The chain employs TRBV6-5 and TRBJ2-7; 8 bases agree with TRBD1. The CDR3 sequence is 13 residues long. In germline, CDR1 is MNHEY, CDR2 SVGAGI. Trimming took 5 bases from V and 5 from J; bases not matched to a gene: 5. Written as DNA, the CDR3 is TGTGCCAGCAGTCAGGGGGCTAAGAACGAGCAGTACTTC. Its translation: CASSQGAKNEQYF.

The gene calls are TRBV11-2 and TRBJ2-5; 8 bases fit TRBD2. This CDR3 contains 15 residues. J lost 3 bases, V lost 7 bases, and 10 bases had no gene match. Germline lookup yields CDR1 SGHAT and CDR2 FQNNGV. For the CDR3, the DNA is TGTGCCAGCAACCACGGGGGGGCGAGGGAAGAGACCCAGTACTTC. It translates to CASNHGGAREETQYF.

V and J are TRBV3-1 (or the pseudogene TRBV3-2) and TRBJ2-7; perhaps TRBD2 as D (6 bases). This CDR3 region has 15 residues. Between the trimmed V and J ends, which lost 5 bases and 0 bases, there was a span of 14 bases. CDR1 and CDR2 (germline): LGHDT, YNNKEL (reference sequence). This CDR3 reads CASSYLATSSYEQYF. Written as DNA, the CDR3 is TGTGCCAGCAGCTATTTAGCGACTAGCTCCTACGAGCAGTACTTC.

CDR3 DNA sequence: TGTGCCAGCAGCACGGTGGGGGGTAGCGGGAGAGTTTCGAACACCGGGGAGCTGTTTTTT. Residues: CASSTVGGSGRVSNTGELFF. The chain employs TRBV9 and TRBJ2-2; TRBD2 matches at 9 bases. This CDR3 spans 20 amino acids. J gave up 0 bases and V 4 bases, and 16 bases lay outside the gene matches. Germline V gene data show CDR1 as SGDLS and CDR2 as YYNGEE.

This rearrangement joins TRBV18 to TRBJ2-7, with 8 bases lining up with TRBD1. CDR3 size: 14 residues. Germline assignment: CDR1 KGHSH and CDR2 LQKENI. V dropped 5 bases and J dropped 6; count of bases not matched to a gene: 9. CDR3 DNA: TGTGCCAGCTCAGCGACAGGGGATTACGCCGAGCAGTACTTC. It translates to CASSATGDYAEQYF.